The clone carrying this T cell receptor beta chain appeared a few times. Its antigen is unidentified. The record originates from a study of vaccination and CD4 T cells after COVID-19. Study background: For each participant, vaccination comprised two doses of either the BNT162b2 or the mRNA-1273 vaccine. Investigators stimulated cells with overlapping spike peptides drawn from SARS-CoV-2, HCoV-NL63, HCoV-OC43 and HCoV-229E. Points from the study as a whole: The study found median SARS-CoV-2-reactive clonotypes rising from about 20 to 38, not significantly.

The treatment denotes: 10-day PBMC culture with coronavirus spike peptide pools or control peptides (ViraFEST assay). Culture of approximately 2 million PBMCs per well took place with 10 IU/ml IL-2 and roughly 10 ug/ml peptide pools. The V gene lost 8 bases and the J gene lost 1 base, with 8 bases spanning the gap. Looked up from germline, CDR1 is WNHNN and CDR2 is SYGVQD (reference sequence). The CDR3 is made up of 12 amino acids. Sequence data for DNA of cultured CD4+ T cells were generated by the Oncomine TCR Beta short-read assay. TCRdb reanalysed the PCR reads using MiXCR and keeps one entry per CDR3 protein. The table shows about 25,000 distinct CDR3 sequences, with 45% to 50% occurring only once.

Sequenced material: CD4+ T cells from blood, cultured in vitro. This clonotype was obtained from a human donor who had recovered from COVID-19. The chain uses TRBV10-1 and TRBJ1-1; D uncertain. CDR3 region: CASSPKNTEAFF. DNA for the CDR3: TGCGCCAGCTCACCAAAGAACACTGAAGCTTTCTTT.